This entry features one T cell receptor (beta chain) sequence. In the original processing: Using reference gene primer amplification, nucleated cell counts were estimated. Sequencing was performed with immunoSEQ multiplex PCR; in TCRdb, only in-frame clones are kept and a portion is missing. V and J calls and clone size are given by that table; D and trimming were obtained from the DNA. This sample has tens of thousands of clones, with more than 80% found just once. Germline V gene sequence: CDR1 MNHNY, CDR2 SVGAGI (reference sequence). With 6 bases clipped from V and 1 base from J, the junction kept 8 bases outside the gene matches. This CDR3 has 15 amino acids. This record belongs to a study of blood T cell repertoires in COVID-19. Study as a whole: T cells, B-cell-depleted T cells, or PBMCs provided the cDNA or gDNA that served as material.

Material for sequencing was peripheral blood. This receptor was obtained from a man between 60 and 70 years old with COVID-19, enrolled during active disease. The rearrangement links TRBV6-6 to TRBJ2-5, with 7 nucleotides matching TRBD1. The CDR3 loop reads CASRDPGQAQETQYF. CDR3 sequence (DNA): TGTGCCAGCAGGGACCCCGGACAGGCCCAAGAGACCCAGTACTTC.